The entry that follows covers one T cell receptor (beta chain) sequence. What antigen it recognizes has not been identified. No much larger clonotype is one base removed from it; base qualities were not supplied. These data originate in a study of blood T cell repertoires in COVID-19 (dated by TCRdb to about 2020). A note on the overall study: Samples from collaborators originated in the United States, Italy and Spain and spanned both the acute and convalescent phases of COVID-19. The sample metadata nearly always contained a de-identified subject ID, COVID-19 status, age in years and sex. The repertoires were made available in a free public database intended to serve as a resource for research on the immune response to SARS-CoV-2. The material from the prospective study consisted of cDNA or gDNA derived from T cells, B-cell-depleted T cells, or PBMCs. Deeply sampled blood TCRbeta repertoires from subjects exposed to, actively infected with, or recovered from COVID-19 were included in the dataset. HLA class I and class II types, where available, came from metadata supplied by the sample provider rather than from assay-based typing. The samples were drawn from two sources: the first 160 participants of the ongoing ImmuneRACE study, and about 1,300 subjects contributed by 6 global collaborators. The investigation overall reported the following: How much clinical and demographic metadata was included differed by source and by participant, and the metadata was provided uncurated.

According to the germline V gene (reference sequence), CDR1 reads LNHDA and CDR2 reads SQIVND. The CDR3 has 20 amino acids, counting the end cysteine and phenylalanine. The DNA shown is the 60-base CDR3, in frame from base 1. Trimming takes 11 bases off V and 0 bases off J; junction bases not matched to a gene: 21. At one collaborating source in Seattle, patients were enrolled during active infection and were followed longitudinally through the course of disease. Whole blood was collected in K2EDTA tubes by collaborating institutions according to the institutions' own protocols. Collaborator samples were shipped for TCRbeta analysis as frozen whole blood, isolated PBMCs, or DNA extracted from either sample type. TCRbeta CDR3 regions were amplified from genomic DNA using the immunoSEQ Assay, a bias-controlled multiplex PCR. As for the authors' bioinformatics: Within the assay, amplification of reference gene primers was used to estimate how many nucleated cells each sample contained. To quantify the absolute abundance of each unique TCRbeta CDR3 rearrangement, sequence reads were collapsed and filtered. For each sample, productive Simpson clonality was calculated by taking the square root of Simpson's diversity index across productive rearrangements. The source is immuneACCESS, and TCRdb retained only in-frame sequences with V and J called. Part of the clones is not carried over; for the studies checked, unresolved V genes explain less than half of this, and the remainder is unexplained. V, J and clone size derive from that table, while D and trimming were established from the DNA sequence. The sample data list some 270,000 clones, and roughly 90% of these were observed just once. About 2% of the sample lies in the top ten.

Specimen: peripheral blood. The receptor's source is a woman in her sixties with COVID-19, enrolled during active disease. Here the chain combines TRBV19 and TRBJ2-6, and 8 junction bases match TRBD1. The CDR3 protein: CAEGDGQGPLYGSGANVLTF. In nucleotide form, the sequence is TGTGCCGAAGGAGACGGACAGGGCCCCCTGTACGGCTCTGGGGCCAACGTCCTGACTTTC.